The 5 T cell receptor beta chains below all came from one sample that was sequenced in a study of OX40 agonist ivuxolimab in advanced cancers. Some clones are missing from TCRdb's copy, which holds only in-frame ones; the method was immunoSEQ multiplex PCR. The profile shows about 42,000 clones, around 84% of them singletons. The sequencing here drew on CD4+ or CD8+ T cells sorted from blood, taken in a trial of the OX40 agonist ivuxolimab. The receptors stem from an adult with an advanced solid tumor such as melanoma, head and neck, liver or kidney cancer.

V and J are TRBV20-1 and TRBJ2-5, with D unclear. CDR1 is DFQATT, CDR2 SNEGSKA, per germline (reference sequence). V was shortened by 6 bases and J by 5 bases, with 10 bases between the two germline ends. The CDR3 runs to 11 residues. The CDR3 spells CSATSPETQYF. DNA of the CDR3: TGCAGTGCCACGAGCCCCGAGACCCAGTACTTC.

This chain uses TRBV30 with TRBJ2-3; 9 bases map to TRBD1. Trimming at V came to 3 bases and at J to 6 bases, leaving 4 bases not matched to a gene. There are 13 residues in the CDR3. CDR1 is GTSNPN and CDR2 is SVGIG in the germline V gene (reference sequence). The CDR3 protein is CAWSAGTGDTQYF. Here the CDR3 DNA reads TGTGCCTGGAGCGCCGGGACAGGGGATACGCAGTATTTT.

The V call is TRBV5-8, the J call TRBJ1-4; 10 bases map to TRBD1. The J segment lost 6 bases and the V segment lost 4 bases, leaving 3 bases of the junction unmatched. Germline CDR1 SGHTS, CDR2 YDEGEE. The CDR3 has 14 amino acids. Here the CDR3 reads CASSTGTGDEKLFF. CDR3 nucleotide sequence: TGTGCCAGCAGCACCGGGACAGGGGATGAAAAACTGTTTTTT.

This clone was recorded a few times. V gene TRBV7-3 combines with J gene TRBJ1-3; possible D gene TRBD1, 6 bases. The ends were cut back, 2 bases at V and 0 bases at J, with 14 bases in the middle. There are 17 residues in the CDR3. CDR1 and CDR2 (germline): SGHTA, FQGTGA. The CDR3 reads CASSLQSGTHSGNTIYF. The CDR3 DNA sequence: TGTGCCAGCAGCTTACAGAGCGGGACACACTCTGGAAACACCATATATTTT.

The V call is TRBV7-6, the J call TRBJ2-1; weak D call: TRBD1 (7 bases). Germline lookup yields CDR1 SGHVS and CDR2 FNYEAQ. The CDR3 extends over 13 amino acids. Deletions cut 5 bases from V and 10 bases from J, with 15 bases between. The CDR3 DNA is TGTGCCAGCAGCCCGCGGACAGGAGGGGAGCAGTTCTTC. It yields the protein CASSPRTGGEQFF.